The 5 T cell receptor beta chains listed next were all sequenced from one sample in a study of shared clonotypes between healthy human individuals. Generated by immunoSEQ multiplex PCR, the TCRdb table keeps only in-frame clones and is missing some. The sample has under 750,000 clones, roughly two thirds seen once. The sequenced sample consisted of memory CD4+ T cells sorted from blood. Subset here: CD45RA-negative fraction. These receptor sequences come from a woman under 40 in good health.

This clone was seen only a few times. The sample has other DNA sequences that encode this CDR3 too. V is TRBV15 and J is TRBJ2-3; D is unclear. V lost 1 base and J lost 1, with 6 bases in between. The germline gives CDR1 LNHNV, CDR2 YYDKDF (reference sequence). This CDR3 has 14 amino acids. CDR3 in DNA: TGTGCCACCAGCAGAGGAACCCGCACAGATACGCAGTATTTT. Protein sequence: CATSRGTRTDTQYF. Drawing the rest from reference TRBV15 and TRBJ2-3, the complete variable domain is DAMVIQNPRYQVTQFGKPVTLSCSQTLNHNVMYWYQQKSSQAPKLLFHYYDKDFNNEADTPDNFQSRRPNTSFCFLDIRSPGLGDTAMYLCATSRGTRTDTQYFGPGTRLTVL.

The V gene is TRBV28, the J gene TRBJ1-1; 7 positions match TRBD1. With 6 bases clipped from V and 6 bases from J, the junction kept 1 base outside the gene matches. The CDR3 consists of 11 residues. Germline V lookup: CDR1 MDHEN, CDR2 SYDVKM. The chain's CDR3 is CASSGTAEAFF. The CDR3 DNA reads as TGTGCCAGCAGCGGGACAGCTGAAGCTTTCTTT.

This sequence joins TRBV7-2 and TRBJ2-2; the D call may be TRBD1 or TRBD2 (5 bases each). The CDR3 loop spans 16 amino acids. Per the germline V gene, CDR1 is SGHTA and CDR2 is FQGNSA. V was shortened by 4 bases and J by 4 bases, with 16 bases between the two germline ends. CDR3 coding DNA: TGTGCCAGCAGCTCTCCGTTGGGGACGAGCACCGGGGAGCTGTTTTTT. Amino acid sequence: CASSSPLGTSTGELFF.

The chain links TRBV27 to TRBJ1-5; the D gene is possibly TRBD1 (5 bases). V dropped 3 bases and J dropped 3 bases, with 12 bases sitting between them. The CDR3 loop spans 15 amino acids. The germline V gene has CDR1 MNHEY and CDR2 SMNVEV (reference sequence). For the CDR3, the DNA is TGTGCCAGCAGTTTCGGGGGGGGATTCAATCAGCCCCAGCATTTT. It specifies CASSFGGGFNQPQHF.

The CDR3 reads CAIRDRVNTEAFF. The DNA of the CDR3 is TGTGCCATCAGGGACAGGGTGAACACTGAAGCTTTCTTT. The chain is built from TRBV10-3 and TRBJ1-1; 8 bases map to TRBD1. Per the germline V gene, CDR1 is ENHRY and CDR2 is SYGVKD. This CDR3 comprises 13 residues. J was trimmed by 0 bases and V by 6 bases; bases with no gene match: 0.